These T cell receptor beta chains were read from a single sample in a study of shared clonotypes between healthy human individuals. TCRdb's table, derived via immunoSEQ multiplex PCR, lists solely in-frame clones and lacks some. The table includes roughly 2.2 million clones, 92% detected once. Material for sequencing was naive CD4+ T cells from PBMCs. These receptors were obtained from a young man in good health. Some clones in this sample may be carry-over from other donors' samples. CDR3s include the opening cysteine and the closing phenylalanine or tryptophan. Each record gives: V gene, J gene, clone size, D gene, CDR3 DNA, CDR3 protein. The D gene is left open where the match is weak. Only some rows state a clone size, as once, few, many or a class for expanded clones.

TRBV19,TRBJ1-3,.,.,TGTGCCAGTGAACCCCCGGGACGGAACCGGTGGGGAAACACCATATATTTT,CASEPPGRNRWGNTIYF
TRBV2,TRBJ2-2,.,.,TGTGCCAGCAGTCTGGGGACCGGGGAGCTGTTTTTT,CASSLGTGELFF
TRBV4-1,TRBJ2-7,.,.,TGCGCCAGCAGCCAAGAGGATAGCCTCGAGCAGTACTTC,CASSQEDSLEQYF
TRBV18,TRBJ2-7,.,TRBD1,TGTGCCAGCTCAAAGACAGGGGCCTCAACCTACGAGCAGTACTTC,CASSKTGASTYEQYF
TRBV5-4,TRBJ2-3,.,.,TGTGCCAGCAGATGGACAGGAGGGGGAGATACGCAGTATTTT,CASRWTGGGDTQYF
TRBV4-1,TRBJ2-2,.,.,TGCGCCAGCAGCCCCCACAGCGTCGGGGAGCTGTTTTTT,CASSPHSVGELFF
TRBV28,TRBJ1-2,.,.,TGTGCCAGCATTGGCAGGGCGCGTGGCTACACCTTC,CASIGRARGYTF
TRBV5-1,TRBJ1-2,.,.,TGCGCCAGCCGTTCCGGGGGGCCTAACTATGGCTACACCTTC,CASRSGGPNYGYTF
TRBV5-4,TRBJ2-2,.,TRBD1,TGTGCCAGCAGCTTGGTGAGGGGGCTCACCGGGGAGCTGTTTTTT,CASSLVRGLTGELFF
TRBV25-1,TRBJ2-5,.,.,TGTGCCAGCAGTGCTACAGGTGGGGCAGAGACCCAGTACTTC,CASSATGGAETQYF
TRBV5-1,TRBJ2-7,.,.,TGCGCCAGCAGCTTGCGACAGTCTACCCCAGGGGGGATCTACGAGCAGTACTTC,CASSLRQSTPGGIYEQYF
TRBV6-5,TRBJ2-3,.,.,TGTGCCAGCAGTTACGTCCAGGAAAGAGCGACGCAGTATTTT,CASSYVQERATQYF
TRBV5-1,TRBJ2-1,.,TRBD2,TGCGCCAGCAGCGGCCTAGCGGGAGGCTACAATGAGCAGTTCTTC,CASSGLAGGYNEQFF
TRBV19,TRBJ2-1,.,TRBD2,TGTGCCAGTAGTATTACTAGCGGGTTCAATGAGCAGTTCTTC,CASSITSGFNEQFF
TRBV20-1,TRBJ2-1,.,.,TGCAGTGCGAGCGACAATGAGCAGTTCTTC,CSASDNEQFF
TRBV18,TRBJ2-3,.,TRBD2,TGTGCCAGCTCACGACTAGCCGGGACTAGGGAACTAGATACGCAGTATTTT,CASSRLAGTRELDTQYF
TRBV28,TRBJ1-4,.,.,TGTGCCAGCAGTCCCGGGGACGAATCTGAAAAACTGTTTTTT,CASSPGDESEKLFF
TRBV11-2,TRBJ2-1,once,.,TGTGCCAGCAGCTTAGTTGGGGGTGTAATCTACAATGAGCAGTTCTTC,CASSLVGGVIYNEQFF
TRBV28,TRBJ1-1,.,.,TGTGCCAGCAGTTTAAGGGCGGGGGGACTGAGGAACACTGAAGCTTTCTTT,CASSLRAGGLRNTEAFF
TRBV15,TRBJ1-5,.,TRBD1,TGTGCCATCTCGACAGGGAACGTGGAGCCCCAGCATTTT,CAISTGNVEPQHF
TRBV28,TRBJ1-2,.,.,TGTGCCAGCAGGGACGGCAGGTCGGCGTATGGCTACACCTTC,CASRDGRSAYGYTF
TRBV28,TRBJ2-2,.,.,TGTGCCAGCGGGGCGAGACAGAGCACCGGGGAGCTGTTTTTT,CASGARQSTGELFF
TRBV7-8,TRBJ1-2,.,.,TGTGCCAGCAGCTTACAACTCAGAGACACTAACTATGGCTACACCTTC,CASSLQLRDTNYGYTF
TRBV7-3,TRBJ2-1,.,.,TGTGCCAGCAGCTTAAACCGGGACAATGAGCAGTTCTTC,CASSLNRDNEQFF
TRBV9,TRBJ2-2,.,.,TGTGCCAGCAGCCCCGGGGAGGGGGCTAACACCGGGGAGCTGTTTTTT,CASSPGEGANTGELFF
TRBV7-9,TRBJ2-2,.,TRBD2,TGTGCCAGCAGCCAGAGCGGGAGGGCCACGGGGGAGCTGTTTTTT,CASSQSGRATGELFF
TRBV9,TRBJ2-3,.,.,TGTGCCAGCAGCGTAGGGGACTCGGATACGCAGTATTTT,CASSVGDSDTQYF
TRBV6-4,TRBJ2-3,.,.,TGTGCCAGCAGTGACGACACCAGATCGGATACGCAGTATTTT,CASSDDTRSDTQYF
TRBV6-1,TRBJ2-7,once,TRBD2,TGTGCCAGCTTGGTCGCTAGCGGGAATTACGAGCAGTACTTC,CASLVASGNYEQYF
TRBV5-4,TRBJ2-5,.,TRBD2,TGTGCCAGCAGCTTGGCCGTCGGACTAGCGGGAGGGGGTCAAGAGACCCAGTACTTC,CASSLAVGLAGGGQETQYF
TRBV7-2,TRBJ1-3,.,.,TGTGCCAGCAGCTTGATGGCGCCTGGAAACACCATATATTTT,CASSLMAPGNTIYF
TRBV7-2,TRBJ2-5,.,.,TGTGCCAGCACAGACAGGACAATCCAAGAGACCCAGTACTTC,CASTDRTIQETQYF
TRBV5-1,TRBJ2-7,.,.,TGCGCCAGCAGCCTTGCCGGGACTCAATACGAGCAGTACTTC,CASSLAGTQYEQYF
TRBV7-3,TRBJ1-5,.,.,TGTGCCAGCACCGTCAGGGGCGGGTATAGCAATCAGCCCCAGCATTTT,CASTVRGGYSNQPQHF
TRBV4-3,TRBJ1-2,once,.,TGCGCCAGCCGAAGTGGGGAACTCGGAGGCTACACCTTC,CASRSGELGGYTF
TRBV11-2,TRBJ1-3,.,.,TGTGCCAGCAGCCTGACGCAGGCCAGGGAGGGAAACACCATATATTTT,CASSLTQAREGNTIYF
TRBV9,TRBJ2-3,.,TRBD2,TGTGCCAGCAGCGTAGACGGGAGGGCGGATACGCAGTATTTT,CASSVDGRADTQYF
TRBV6-6,TRBJ1-1,.,.,TGTGCCAGCAGCGACACTGAAGCTTTCTTT,CASSDTEAFF
TRBV9,TRBJ2-2,.,.,TGTGCCAGCAGCAACGGGGGCACAGTCTACACCGGGGAGCTGTTTTTT,CASSNGGTVYTGELFF
TRBV19,TRBJ2-7,.,TRBD2,TGTGCCAGTAGTATCAGCGGGAGGGTCTACGAGCAGTACTTC,CASSISGRVYEQYF
TRBV7-2,TRBJ2-5,.,.,TGTGCCAGCAGCGCACAAGAGACCCAGTACTTC,CASSAQETQYF
TRBV11-3,TRBJ2-1,.,.,TGTGCCAGCAGCTACGCGGGGACCTACAATGAGCAGTTCTTC,CASSYAGTYNEQFF
TRBV5-1,TRBJ1-1,.,TRBD1,TGCGCCAGCAGCTTGGTACAGGGGGCGAACACTGAAGCTTTCTTT,CASSLVQGANTEAFF
TRBV5-6,TRBJ2-7,.,.,TGTGCCAGCAGCTACCGGCCAGGGGTCGGCGAGCAGTACTTC,CASSYRPGVGEQYF
TRBV15,TRBJ2-1,.,.,TGTGCCACCAGCAGAGAGGTCGGGAGAACCTACAATGAGCAGTTCTTC,CATSREVGRTYNEQFF
TRBV7-8,TRBJ2-1,.,.,TGTGCCAGCAGCTTATGGACCAGCGGATTAAACAATGAGCAGTTCTTC,CASSLWTSGLNNEQFF
TRBV7-2,TRBJ1-4,.,.,TGTGCCAGCACCTCGCCGGCAGAACCTCTCGAAAAACTGTTTTTT,CASTSPAEPLEKLFF